The rows below give T cell receptor beta chains drawn from one sample of a study of shared clonotypes between healthy human individuals. TCRdb's copy holds only in-frame clones and misses some; the assay was immunoSEQ multiplex PCR. Of about 2,500,000 clones listed, roughly nine tenths are singletons. The sequenced material came from naive CD4+ T cells sorted from blood. The receptor source for this set is a man in his late teens or twenties in good health. The CDR3 runs from the conserved cysteine through the conserved F or W. The order of the fields is J gene, D gene, clone size, V gene, CDR3 protein, CDR3 DNA. D genes are given only for firm matches. The size field is filled for only some rows; it gives once, few, many or a size class.

J gene: TRBJ2-2; D gene: TRBD2; clone size: .; V gene: TRBV7-6; CDR3 protein: CASSSSGGFATGELFF; CDR3 DNA: TGTGCCAGCAGCTCGAGCGGGGGGTTCGCCACCGGGGAGCTGTTTTTT
J gene: TRBJ1-2; D gene: .; clone size: .; V gene: TRBV28; CDR3 protein: CASSLGTRNGYTF; CDR3 DNA: TGTGCCAGCAGTTTAGGGACAAGAAATGGCTACACCTTC
J gene: TRBJ2-3; D gene: .; clone size: .; V gene: TRBV9; CDR3 protein: CASSVRGAYTDTQYF; CDR3 DNA: TGTGCCAGCAGCGTCCGCGGGGCTTACACAGATACGCAGTATTTT
J gene: TRBJ1-2; D gene: .; clone size: .; V gene: TRBV6-1; CDR3 protein: CASSGSIFNYGYTF; CDR3 DNA: TGTGCCAGCAGTGGGTCGATCTTTAACTATGGCTACACCTTC
J gene: TRBJ2-7; D gene: TRBD1; clone size: .; V gene: TRBV5-3; CDR3 protein: CARSLAYGQGKASYEQYF; CDR3 DNA: TGTGCCAGAAGCTTGGCATATGGACAGGGGAAGGCATCCTACGAGCAGTACTTC
J gene: TRBJ1-1; D gene: .; clone size: .; V gene: TRBV6-5; CDR3 protein: CASSYRAVNTEAFF; CDR3 DNA: TGTGCCAGCAGTTACCGGGCGGTGAACACTGAAGCTTTCTTT
J gene: TRBJ2-7; D gene: TRBD1; clone size: .; V gene: TRBV6-5; CDR3 protein: CASSLAGTGHYEQYF; CDR3 DNA: TGTGCCAGCAGTCTGGCCGGGACAGGGCACTACGAGCAGTACTTC
J gene: TRBJ1-2; D gene: .; clone size: .; V gene: TRBV5-6; CDR3 protein: CASSLAGNGYGYTF; CDR3 DNA: TGTGCCAGCAGCTTGGCAGGGAACGGCTATGGCTACACCTTC
J gene: TRBJ2-5; D gene: TRBD1; clone size: .; V gene: TRBV5-6; CDR3 protein: CASRGDRETQYF; CDR3 DNA: TGTGCCAGCAGGGGGGACAGGGAGACCCAGTACTTC
J gene: TRBJ1-3; D gene: .; clone size: .; V gene: TRBV29-1; CDR3 protein: CSVPDTGSGGNTIYF; CDR3 DNA: TGCAGCGTGCCCGACACGGGGTCCGGTGGAAACACCATATATTTT
J gene: TRBJ1-2; D gene: TRBD1; clone size: .; V gene: TRBV5-5; CDR3 protein: CASSQWDRGGDNYGYTF; CDR3 DNA: TGTGCCAGCAGCCAGTGGGACAGGGGCGGGGATAACTATGGCTACACCTTC
J gene: TRBJ1-1; D gene: .; clone size: .; V gene: TRBV30; CDR3 protein: CAWRAGLLNTEAFF; CDR3 DNA: TGTGCCTGGAGGGCTGGACTGCTAAACACTGAAGCTTTCTTT
J gene: TRBJ2-3; D gene: .; clone size: .; V gene: TRBV18; CDR3 protein: CASSPPTGSGVTDTQYF; CDR3 DNA: TGTGCCAGCTCACCACCGACCGGGTCCGGGGTCACAGATACGCAGTATTTT
J gene: TRBJ2-7; D gene: .; clone size: once; V gene: TRBV19; CDR3 protein: CASSVPGRTYEQYF; CDR3 DNA: TGTGCCAGTAGTGTCCCGGGACGGACCTACGAGCAGTACTTC
J gene: TRBJ1-4; D gene: .; clone size: .; V gene: TRBV5-5; CDR3 protein: CASSFYNSEKLFF; CDR3 DNA: TGTGCCAGCAGCTTCTATAATTCCGAAAAACTGTTTTTT
J gene: TRBJ2-7; D gene: .; clone size: .; V gene: TRBV28; CDR3 protein: CASRSSPAYEQYF; CDR3 DNA: TGTGCCAGCAGGTCCTCCCCCGCCTACGAGCAGTACTTC
J gene: TRBJ2-1; D gene: TRBD1; clone size: .; V gene: TRBV5-4; CDR3 protein: CASSSIQGANYNEQFF; CDR3 DNA: TGTGCCAGCAGCTCCATACAGGGGGCTAACTACAATGAGCAGTTCTTC
J gene: TRBJ1-1; D gene: .; clone size: .; V gene: TRBV19; CDR3 protein: CASTPTATNTEAFF; CDR3 DNA: TGTGCCAGTACCCCGACAGCCACCAACACTGAAGCTTTCTTT
J gene: TRBJ2-1; D gene: TRBD2; clone size: .; V gene: TRBV5-4; CDR3 protein: CASSPTLAGSYNEQFF; CDR3 DNA: TGTGCCAGCAGCCCGACGCTAGCGGGATCCTACAATGAGCAGTTCTTC
J gene: TRBJ1-1; D gene: .; clone size: few; V gene: TRBV18; CDR3 protein: CASSPNPRNTEAFF; CDR3 DNA: TGTGCCAGCTCACCTAACCCGAGGAACACTGAAGCTTTCTTT